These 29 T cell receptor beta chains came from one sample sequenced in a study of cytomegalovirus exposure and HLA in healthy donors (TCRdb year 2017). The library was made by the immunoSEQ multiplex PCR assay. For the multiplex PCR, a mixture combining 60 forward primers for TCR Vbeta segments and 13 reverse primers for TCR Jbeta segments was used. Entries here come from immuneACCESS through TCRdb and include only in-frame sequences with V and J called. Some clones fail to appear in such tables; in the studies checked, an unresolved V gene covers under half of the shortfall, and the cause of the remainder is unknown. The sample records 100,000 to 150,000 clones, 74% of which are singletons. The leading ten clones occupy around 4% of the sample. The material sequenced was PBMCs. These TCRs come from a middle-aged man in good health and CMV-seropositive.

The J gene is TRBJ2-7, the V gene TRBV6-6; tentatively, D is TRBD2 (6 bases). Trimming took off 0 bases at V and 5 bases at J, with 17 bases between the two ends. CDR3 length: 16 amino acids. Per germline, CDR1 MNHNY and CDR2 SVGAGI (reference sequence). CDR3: CASSYSAGRTPHEQYF. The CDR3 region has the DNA TGTGCCAGCAGTTACTCTGCAGGGAGGACCCCCCACGAGCAGTACTTC.

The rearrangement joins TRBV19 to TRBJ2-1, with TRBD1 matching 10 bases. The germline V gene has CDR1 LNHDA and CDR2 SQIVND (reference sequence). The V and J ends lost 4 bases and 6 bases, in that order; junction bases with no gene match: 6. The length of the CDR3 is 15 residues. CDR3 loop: CASSSHRTGGNEQFF. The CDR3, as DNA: TGTGCCAGTAGTAGCCACCGGACAGGGGGCAATGAGCAGTTCTTC.

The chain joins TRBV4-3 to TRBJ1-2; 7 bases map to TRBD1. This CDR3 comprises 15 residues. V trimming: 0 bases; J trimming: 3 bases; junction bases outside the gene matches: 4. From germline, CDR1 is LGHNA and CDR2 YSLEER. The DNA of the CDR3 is TGCGCCAGCAGCCAAGATTACAGGGGCTACTATGGCTACACCTTC. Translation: CASSQDYRGYYGYTF.

The CDR3 protein is CASSLGTSGRAPLTQYF. Written as DNA, the CDR3 is TGCGCCAGCAGCTTGGGAACTAGCGGGAGGGCCCCGTTAACGCAGTATTTT. The chain uses TRBV5-1 and TRBJ2-3; 13 bases are shared with TRBD2. V lost 0 bases to trimming and J lost 9 bases; unmatched junction nucleotides: 10. CDR3 length equals 17 residues. CDR1 and CDR2 from the germline V gene are SGHRS and YFSETQ.

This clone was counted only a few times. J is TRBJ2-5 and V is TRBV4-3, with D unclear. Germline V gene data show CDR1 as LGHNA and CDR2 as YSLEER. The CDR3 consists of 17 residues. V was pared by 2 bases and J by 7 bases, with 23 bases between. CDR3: CASSQSSPRVGPGTQYF. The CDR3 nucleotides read TGCGCCAGCAGCCAAAGTTCTCCCCGGGTCGGCCCCGGGACCCAGTACTTC.

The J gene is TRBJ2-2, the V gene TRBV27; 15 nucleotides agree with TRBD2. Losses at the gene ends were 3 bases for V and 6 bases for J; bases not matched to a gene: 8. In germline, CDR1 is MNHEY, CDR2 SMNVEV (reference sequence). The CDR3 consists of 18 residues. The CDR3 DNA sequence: TGTGCCAGCAGTTTTTCCAGGGGACTAGCGGGAGGCGCCGGGGAGCTGTTTTTT. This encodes CASSFSRGLAGGAGELFF.

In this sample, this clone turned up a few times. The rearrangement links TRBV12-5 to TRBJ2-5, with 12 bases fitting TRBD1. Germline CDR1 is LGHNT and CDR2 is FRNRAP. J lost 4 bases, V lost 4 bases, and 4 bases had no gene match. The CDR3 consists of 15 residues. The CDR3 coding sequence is TGTGCTAGTGGTTGGGGACAGGGGGCCTTAGAGACCCAGTACTTC. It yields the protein CASGWGQGALETQYF.

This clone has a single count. This CDR3 reads CASRLGLAVTGELFF. The DNA for the CDR3 is TGTGCCAGCAGGTTGGGACTAGCCGTCACCGGGGAGCTGTTTTTT. The chain uses TRBV6-5 and TRBJ2-2; 9 nucleotides align to TRBD2. This CDR3 is built from 15 residues. The V and J ends lost 6 bases and 4 bases, in that order; junction bases with no gene match: 6. Germline V gene data show CDR1 as MNHEY and CDR2 as SVGAGI.

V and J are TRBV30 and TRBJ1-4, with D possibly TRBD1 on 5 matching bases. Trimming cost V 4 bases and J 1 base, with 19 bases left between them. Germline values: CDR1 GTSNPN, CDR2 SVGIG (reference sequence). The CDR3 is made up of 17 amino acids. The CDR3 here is CAWNSGRDVGTNEKLFF. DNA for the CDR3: TGTGCCTGGAACTCTGGGAGGGACGTGGGAACTAATGAAAAACTGTTTTTT.

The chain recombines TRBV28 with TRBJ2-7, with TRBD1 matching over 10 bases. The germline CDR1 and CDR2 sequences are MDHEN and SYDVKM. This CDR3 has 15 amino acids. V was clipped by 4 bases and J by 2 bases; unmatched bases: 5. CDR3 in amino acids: CASSSRTGGPYEQYF. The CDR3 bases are TGTGCCAGCAGTTCTCGGACAGGGGGACCCTACGAGCAGTACTTC.

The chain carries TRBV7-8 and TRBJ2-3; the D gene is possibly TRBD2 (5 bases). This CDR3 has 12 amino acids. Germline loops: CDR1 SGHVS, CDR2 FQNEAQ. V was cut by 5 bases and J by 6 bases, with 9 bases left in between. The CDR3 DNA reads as TGTGCCAGCAGCCGATCGGGGGATACGCAGTATTTT. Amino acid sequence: CASSRSGDTQYF.

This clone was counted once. The CDR3 spells CASSLDRGSGNTIYF. The CDR3 coding sequence is TGTGCCAGCAGCTTGGACAGGGGCTCTGGAAACACCATATATTTT. The V gene is TRBV5-4, the J gene TRBJ1-3; 7 positions agree with TRBD1. V lost 0 bases to trimming and J lost 0 bases; unmatched junction nucleotides: 0. Per the germline V gene, CDR1 is SGHNT and CDR2 is YYREEE (reference sequence). This CDR3 is 15 amino acids long. Full variable domain (remainder filled in from reference TRBV5-4 and TRBJ1-3): ETGVTQSPTHLIKTRGQQVTLRCSSQSGHNTVSWYQQALGQGPQFIFQYYREEENGRGNFPPRFSGLQFPNYSSELNVNALELDDSALYLCASSLDRGSGNTIYFGEGSWLTVV.

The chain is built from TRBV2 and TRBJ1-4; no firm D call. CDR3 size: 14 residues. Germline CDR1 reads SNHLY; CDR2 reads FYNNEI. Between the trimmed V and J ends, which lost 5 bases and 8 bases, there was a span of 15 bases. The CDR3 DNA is TGTGCCAGCAGTTCCGTACTAGGCGGGGAAAAACTGTTTTTT. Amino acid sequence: CASSSVLGGEKLFF.

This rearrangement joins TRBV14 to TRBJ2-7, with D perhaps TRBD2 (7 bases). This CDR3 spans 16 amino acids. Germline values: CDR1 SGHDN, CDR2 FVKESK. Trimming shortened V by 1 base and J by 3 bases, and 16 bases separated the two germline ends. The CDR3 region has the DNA TGTGCCAGCAGCCAAGGGAGGGGGAGGGCCGGCTACGAGCAGTACTTC. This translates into CASSQGRGRAGYEQYF.

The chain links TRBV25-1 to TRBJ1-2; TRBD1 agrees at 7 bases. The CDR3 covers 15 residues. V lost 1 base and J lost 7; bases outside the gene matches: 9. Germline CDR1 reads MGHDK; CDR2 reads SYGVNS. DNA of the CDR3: TGTGCCAGCAGTGAATTAAACAGGGGAAGGTTTGGCTACACCTTC. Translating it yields CASSELNRGRFGYTF.

CDR3 nucleotides: TGTGCCAGCAGTCAGACAGGGCCGAACACCGGGGAGCTGTTTTTT. Protein product: CASSQTGPNTGELFF. The rearrangement uses TRBV2 and TRBJ2-2, with 7 bases matching TRBD1. The CDR3 totals 15 residues. V was pared by 5 bases and J by 0 bases, with 3 bases of the junction left unmatched. Germline CDR1 and CDR2: SNHLY and FYNNEI.

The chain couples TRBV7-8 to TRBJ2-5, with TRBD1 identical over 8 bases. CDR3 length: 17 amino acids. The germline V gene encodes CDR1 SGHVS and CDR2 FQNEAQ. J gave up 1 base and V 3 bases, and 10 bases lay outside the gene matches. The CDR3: CASSFRPGTGSQETQYF. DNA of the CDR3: TGTGCCAGCAGCTTCCGGCCCGGGACAGGCTCCCAAGAGACCCAGTACTTC.

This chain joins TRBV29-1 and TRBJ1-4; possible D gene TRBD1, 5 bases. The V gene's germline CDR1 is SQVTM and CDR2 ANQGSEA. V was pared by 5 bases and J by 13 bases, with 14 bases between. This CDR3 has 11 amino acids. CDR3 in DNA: TGCAGCGTTTCCGAGCAGGGAGGACTGTTTTTT. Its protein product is CSVSEQGGLFF.

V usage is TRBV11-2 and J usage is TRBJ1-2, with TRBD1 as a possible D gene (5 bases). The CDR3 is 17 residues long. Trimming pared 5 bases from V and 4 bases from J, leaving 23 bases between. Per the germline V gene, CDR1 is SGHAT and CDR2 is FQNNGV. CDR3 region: CASSAPSPDTLGYGYTF. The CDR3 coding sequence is TGTGCCAGCAGCGCCCCCTCCCCGGACACCCTTGGCTATGGCTACACCTTC. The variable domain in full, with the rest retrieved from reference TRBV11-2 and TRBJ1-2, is EAGVAQSPRYKIIEKRQSVAFWCNPISGHATLYWYQQILGQGPKLLIQFQNNGVVDDSQLPKDRFSAERLKGVDSTLKIQPAKLEDSAVYLCASSAPSPDTLGYGYTFGSGTRLTVV.

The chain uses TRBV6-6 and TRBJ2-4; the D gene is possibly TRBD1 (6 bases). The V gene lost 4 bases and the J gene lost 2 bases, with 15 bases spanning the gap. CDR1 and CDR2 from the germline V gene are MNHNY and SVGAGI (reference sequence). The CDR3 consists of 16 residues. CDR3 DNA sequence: TGTGCCAGCAGTTCCAAAGGGGGTGGGTCCAAAAACATTCAGTACTTC. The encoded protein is CASSSKGGGSKNIQYF.

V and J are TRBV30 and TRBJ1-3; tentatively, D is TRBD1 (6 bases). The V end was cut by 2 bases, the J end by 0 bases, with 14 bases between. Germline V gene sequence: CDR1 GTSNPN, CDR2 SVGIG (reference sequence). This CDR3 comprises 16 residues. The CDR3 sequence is CAWSPGQINSGNTIYF. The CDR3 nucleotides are TGTGCCTGGAGTCCCGGACAGATAAACTCTGGAAACACCATATATTTT.

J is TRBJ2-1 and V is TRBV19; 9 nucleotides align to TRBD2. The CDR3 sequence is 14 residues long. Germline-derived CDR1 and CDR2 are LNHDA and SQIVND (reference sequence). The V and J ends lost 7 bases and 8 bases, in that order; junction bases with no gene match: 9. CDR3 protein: CASTALAGRDEQFF. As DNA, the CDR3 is TGTGCCAGTACGGCGCTAGCGGGAAGGGATGAGCAGTTCTTC. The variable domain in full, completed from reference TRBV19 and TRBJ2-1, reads DGGITQSPKYLFRKEGQNVTLSCEQNLNHDAMYWYRQDPGQGLRLIYYSQIVNDFQKGDIAEGYSVSREKKESFPLTVTSAQKNPTAFYLCASTALAGRDEQFFGPGTRLTVL.

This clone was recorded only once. DNA for the CDR3: TGTGCCAGCAGCCGGGACTTACCTCCGGAGACCCAGTACTTC. Amino acid sequence: CASSRDLPPETQYF. The rearrangement uses TRBV5-4 and TRBJ2-5, with a possible D match to TRBD2 (6 bases). The CDR3 consists of 14 residues. The germline V gene encodes CDR1 SGHNT and CDR2 YYREEE (reference sequence). Deletions cut 4 bases from V and 5 bases from J, with 15 bases between.

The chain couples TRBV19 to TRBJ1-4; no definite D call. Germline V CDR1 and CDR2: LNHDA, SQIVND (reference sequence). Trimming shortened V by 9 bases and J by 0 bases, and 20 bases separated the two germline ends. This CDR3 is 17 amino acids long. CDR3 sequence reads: CASQMQGSPSTNEKLFF. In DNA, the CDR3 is TGTGCCAGCCAAATGCAAGGGAGCCCATCAACTAATGAAAAACTGTTTTTT. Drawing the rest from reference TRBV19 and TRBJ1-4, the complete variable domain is DGGITQSPKYLFRKEGQNVTLSCEQNLNHDAMYWYRQDPGQGLRLIYYSQIVNDFQKGDIAEGYSVSREKKESFPLTVTSAQKNPTAFYLCASQMQGSPSTNEKLFFGSGTQLSVL.

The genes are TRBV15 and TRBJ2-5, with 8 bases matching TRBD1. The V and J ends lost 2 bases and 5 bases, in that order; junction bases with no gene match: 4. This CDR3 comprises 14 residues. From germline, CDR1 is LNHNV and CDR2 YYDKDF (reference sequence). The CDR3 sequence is CATSRLGTGETQYF. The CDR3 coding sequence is TGTGCCACCAGCAGATTAGGGACAGGCGAGACCCAGTACTTC. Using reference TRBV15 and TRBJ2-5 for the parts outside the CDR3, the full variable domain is DAMVIQNPRYQVTQFGKPVTLSCSQTLNHNVMYWYQQKSSQAPKLLFHYYDKDFNNEADTPDNFQSRRPNTSFCFLDIRSPGLGDTAMYLCATSRLGTGETQYFGPGTRLLVL.

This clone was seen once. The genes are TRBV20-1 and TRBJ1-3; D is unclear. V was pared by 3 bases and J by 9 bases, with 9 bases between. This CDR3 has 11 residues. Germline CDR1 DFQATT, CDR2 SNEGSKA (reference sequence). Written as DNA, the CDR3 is TGCAGTGCTAGGGGTTACAGCACCATATATTTT. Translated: CSARGYSTIYF.

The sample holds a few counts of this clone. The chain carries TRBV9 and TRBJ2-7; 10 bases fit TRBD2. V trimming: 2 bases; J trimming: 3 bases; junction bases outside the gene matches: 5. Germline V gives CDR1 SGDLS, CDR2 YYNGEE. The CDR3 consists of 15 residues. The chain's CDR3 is CASSVTSGVGYEQYF. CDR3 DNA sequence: TGTGCCAGCAGCGTTACTAGCGGGGTGGGCTACGAGCAGTACTTC.

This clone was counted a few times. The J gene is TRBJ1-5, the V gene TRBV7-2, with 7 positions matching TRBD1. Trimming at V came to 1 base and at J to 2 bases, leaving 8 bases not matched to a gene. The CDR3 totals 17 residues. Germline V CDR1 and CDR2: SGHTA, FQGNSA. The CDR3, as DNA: TGTGCCAGCAGCTTAGTACCACAGGGGATAGGCAATCAGCCCCAGCATTTT. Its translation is CASSLVPQGIGNQPQHF.

CDR3 DNA: TGTGCCAGCAGCTTACCGGGAGACAGGGGAGTTTCACCCCTCCACTTT. Translation gives CASSLPGDRGVSPLHF. This chain uses TRBV11-1 with TRBJ1-6, with 8 bases lining up with TRBD1. Trimming at V came to 2 bases and at J to 9 bases, leaving 9 bases not matched to a gene. Per germline, CDR1 SGHAT and CDR2 FQDESV (reference sequence). This CDR3 is 16 amino acids long.